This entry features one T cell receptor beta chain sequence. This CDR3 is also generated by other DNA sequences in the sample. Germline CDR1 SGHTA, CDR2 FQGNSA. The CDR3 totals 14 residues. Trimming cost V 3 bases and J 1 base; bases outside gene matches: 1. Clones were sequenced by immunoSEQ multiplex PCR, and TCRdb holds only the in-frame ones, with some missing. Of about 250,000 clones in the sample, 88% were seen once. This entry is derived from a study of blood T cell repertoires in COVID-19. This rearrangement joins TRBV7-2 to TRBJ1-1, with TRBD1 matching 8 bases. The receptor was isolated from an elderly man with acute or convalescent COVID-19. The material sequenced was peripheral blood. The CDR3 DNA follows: TGTGCCAGCAGCTTTGGACAGGGGAACACTGAAGCTTTCTTT. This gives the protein CASSFGQGNTEAFF.